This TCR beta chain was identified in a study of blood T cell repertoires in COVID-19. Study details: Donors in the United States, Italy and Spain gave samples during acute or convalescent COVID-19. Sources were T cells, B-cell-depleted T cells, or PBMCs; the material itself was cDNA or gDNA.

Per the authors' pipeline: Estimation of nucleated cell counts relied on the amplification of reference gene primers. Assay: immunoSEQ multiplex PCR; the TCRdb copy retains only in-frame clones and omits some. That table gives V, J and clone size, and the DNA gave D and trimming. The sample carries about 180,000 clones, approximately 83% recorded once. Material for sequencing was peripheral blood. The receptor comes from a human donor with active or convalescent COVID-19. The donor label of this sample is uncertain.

This CDR3 is CASSFTGTELDEQFF. CDR3 coding DNA: TGTGCCAGCAGCTTTACCGGGACAGAATTAGATGAGCAGTTCTTC. The chain couples TRBV7-9 to TRBJ2-1, with 7 bases lining up with TRBD1. This CDR3 comprises 15 residues. After removal of 3 bases from V and 8 bases from J, the junction contained 10 bases not matched to a gene. The germline gives CDR1 SEHNR, CDR2 FQNEAQ (reference sequence).